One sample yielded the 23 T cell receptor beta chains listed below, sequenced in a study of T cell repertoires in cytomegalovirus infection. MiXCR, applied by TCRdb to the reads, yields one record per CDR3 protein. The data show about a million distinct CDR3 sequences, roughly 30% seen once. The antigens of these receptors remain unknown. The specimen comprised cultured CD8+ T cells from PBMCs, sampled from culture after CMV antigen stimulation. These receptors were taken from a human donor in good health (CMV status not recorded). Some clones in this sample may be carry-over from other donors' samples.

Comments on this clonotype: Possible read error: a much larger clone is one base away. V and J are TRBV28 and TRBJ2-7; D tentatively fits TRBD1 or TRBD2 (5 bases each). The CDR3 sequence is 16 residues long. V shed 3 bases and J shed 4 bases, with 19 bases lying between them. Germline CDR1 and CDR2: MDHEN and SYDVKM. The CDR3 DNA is TGTGCCAGCAGTTTTTCCCCCCGGATAGGGGAGTACGAGCAGTACGTC. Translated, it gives CASSFSPRIGEYEQYV.

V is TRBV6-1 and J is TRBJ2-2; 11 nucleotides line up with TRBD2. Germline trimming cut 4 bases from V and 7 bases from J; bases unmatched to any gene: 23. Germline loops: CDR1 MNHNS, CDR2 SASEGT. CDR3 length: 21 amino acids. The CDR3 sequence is CASSVKTRTSGYPPPNGELFF. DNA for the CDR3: TGTGCCAGCAGTGTAAAAACAAGGACTAGCGGGTACCCCCCCCCCAACGGGGAGCTGTTTTTT.

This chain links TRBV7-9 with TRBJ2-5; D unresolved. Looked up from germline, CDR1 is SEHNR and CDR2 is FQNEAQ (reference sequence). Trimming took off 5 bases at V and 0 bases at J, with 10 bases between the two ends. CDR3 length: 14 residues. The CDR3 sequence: CASSPSEYQETQYF. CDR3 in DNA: TGTGCCAGCAGCCCTTCGGAGTACCAAGAGACCCAGTACTTC.

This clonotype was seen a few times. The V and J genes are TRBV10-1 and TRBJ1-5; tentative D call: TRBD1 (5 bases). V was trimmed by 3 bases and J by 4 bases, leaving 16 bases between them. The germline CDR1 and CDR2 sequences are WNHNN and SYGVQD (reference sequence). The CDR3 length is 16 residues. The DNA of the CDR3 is TGCGCCAGCAGTGATTCGGTATCGGCAGGGAATCAGCCCCAGCATTTT. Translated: CASSDSVSAGNQPQHF.

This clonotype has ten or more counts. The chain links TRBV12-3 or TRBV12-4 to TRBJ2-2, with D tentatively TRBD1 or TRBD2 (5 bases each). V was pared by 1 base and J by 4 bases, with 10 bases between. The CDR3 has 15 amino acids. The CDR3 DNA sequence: TGTGCCAGCAGTTTAGAACTGAGGGGCACCGGGGAGCTGTTTTTT. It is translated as CASSLELRGTGELFF.

The CDR3, as DNA: TGCGCCAGCAGCTCTCCCGACAGGGAGATGCACACCGGGGAGCTGTTTTTT. As protein: CASSSPDREMHTGELFF. The chain carries TRBV5-1 and TRBJ2-2, with 7 positions matching TRBD1. This CDR3 is built from 17 residues. Germline V gene data show CDR1 as SGHRS and CDR2 as YFSETQ. Unmatched junction bases numbered 11, after V lost 3 bases and J lost 3 bases.

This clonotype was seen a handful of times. CDR3 protein: CASSQDTGLDLHF. CDR3 bases: TGTGCCAGCAGCCAAGATACGGGTCTGGACCTCCACTTT. The chain has TRBV14 and TRBJ1-6; no clear D gene. The V end lost 0 bases, the J end lost 15 bases, and 12 bases lay between the germline ends. Germline V lookup: CDR1 SGHDN, CDR2 FVKESK. The CDR3 spans 13 residues.

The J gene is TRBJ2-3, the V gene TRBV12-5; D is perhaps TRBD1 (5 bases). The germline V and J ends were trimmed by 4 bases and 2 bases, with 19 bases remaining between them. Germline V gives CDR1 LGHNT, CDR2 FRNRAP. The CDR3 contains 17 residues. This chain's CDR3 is CASGWGLDGADTDTQYF. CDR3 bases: TGTGCTAGTGGTTGGGGCCTAGATGGGGCTGACACAGATACGCAGTATTTT. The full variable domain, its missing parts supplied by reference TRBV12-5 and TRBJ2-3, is DARVTQTPRHKVTEMGQEVTMRCQPILGHNTVFWYRQTMMQGLELLAYFRNRAPLDDSGMPKDRFSAEMPDATLATLKIQPSEPRDSAVYFCASGWGLDGADTDTQYFGPGTRLTVL.

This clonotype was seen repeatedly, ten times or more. The DNA for the CDR3 is TGTGCCAGCAGCTTATATCAGGGGGCAAAGAGCTCTGGAAACACCATATATTTT. Amino acids: CASSLYQGAKSSGNTIYF. This chain uses TRBV7-6 with TRBJ1-3; 8 nucleotides match TRBD1. V was pared by 2 bases and J by 0 bases, with 9 bases of the junction left unmatched. Germline V CDR1 and CDR2: SGHVS, FNYEAQ. The CDR3 covers 18 residues.

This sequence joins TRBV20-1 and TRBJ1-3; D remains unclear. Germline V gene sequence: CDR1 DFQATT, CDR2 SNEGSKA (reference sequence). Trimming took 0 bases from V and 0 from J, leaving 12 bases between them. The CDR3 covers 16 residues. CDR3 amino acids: CSARDTAGFSGNTIYF. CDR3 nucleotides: TGCAGTGCTAGAGATACGGCGGGCTTCTCTGGAAACACCATATATTTT.

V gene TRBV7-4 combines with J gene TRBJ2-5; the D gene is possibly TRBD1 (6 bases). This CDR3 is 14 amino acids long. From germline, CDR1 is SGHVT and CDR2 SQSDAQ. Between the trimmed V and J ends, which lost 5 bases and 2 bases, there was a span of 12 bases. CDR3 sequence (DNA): TGTGCCAGCAGCAGTCCAGGGGAGCAAGAGACCCAGTACTTC. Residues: CASSSPGEQETQYF.

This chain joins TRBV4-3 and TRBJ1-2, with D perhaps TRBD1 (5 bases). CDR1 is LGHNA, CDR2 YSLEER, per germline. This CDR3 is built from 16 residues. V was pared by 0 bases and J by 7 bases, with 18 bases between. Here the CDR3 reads CASSQDRQGYKGGYTF. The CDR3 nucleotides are TGCGCCAGCAGCCAAGATCGGCAGGGCTACAAAGGTGGCTACACCTTC.

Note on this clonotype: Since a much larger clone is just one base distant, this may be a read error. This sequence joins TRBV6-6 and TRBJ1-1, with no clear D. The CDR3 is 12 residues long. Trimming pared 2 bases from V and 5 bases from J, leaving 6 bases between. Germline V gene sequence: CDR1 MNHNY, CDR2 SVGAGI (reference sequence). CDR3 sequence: CASSYRATEAFF. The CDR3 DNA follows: TGTGCCAGCAGTTACAGGGCTACTGAAGCTTTCTTT.

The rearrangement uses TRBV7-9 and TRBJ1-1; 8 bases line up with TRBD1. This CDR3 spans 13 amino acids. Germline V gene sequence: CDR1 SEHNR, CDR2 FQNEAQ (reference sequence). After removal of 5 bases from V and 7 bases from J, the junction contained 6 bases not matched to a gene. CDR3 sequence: CASSPTGGGEAFF. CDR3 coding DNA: TGTGCCAGCAGCCCTACAGGGGGAGGTGAAGCTTTCTTT.

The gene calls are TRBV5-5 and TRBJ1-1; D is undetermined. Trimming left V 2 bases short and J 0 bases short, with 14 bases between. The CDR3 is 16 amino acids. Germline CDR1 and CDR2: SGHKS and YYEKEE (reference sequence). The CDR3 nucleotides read TGTGCCAGCAGCTTACCAAGAACCCCTTTGAACACTGAAGCTTTCTTT. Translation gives CASSLPRTPLNTEAFF.

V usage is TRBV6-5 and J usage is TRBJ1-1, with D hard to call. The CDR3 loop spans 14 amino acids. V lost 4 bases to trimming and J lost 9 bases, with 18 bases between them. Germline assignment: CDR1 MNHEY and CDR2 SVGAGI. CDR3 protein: CASSSSEGWGKAFF. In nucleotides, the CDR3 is TGTGCCAGCAGTTCTTCAGAAGGGTGGGGTAAAGCTTTCTTT.

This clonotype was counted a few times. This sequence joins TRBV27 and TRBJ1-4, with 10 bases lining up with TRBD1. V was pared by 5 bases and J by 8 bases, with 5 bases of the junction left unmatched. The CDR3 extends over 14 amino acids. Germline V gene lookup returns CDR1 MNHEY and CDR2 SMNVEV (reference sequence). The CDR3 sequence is CASSPRTGGEKLFF. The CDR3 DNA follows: TGTGCCAGCAGTCCTCGGACAGGGGGGGAAAAACTGTTTTTT.

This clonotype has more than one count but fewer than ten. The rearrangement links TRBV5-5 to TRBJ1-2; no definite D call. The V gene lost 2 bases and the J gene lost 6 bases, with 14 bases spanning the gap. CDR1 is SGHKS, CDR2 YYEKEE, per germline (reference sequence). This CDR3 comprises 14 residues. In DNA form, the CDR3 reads TGTGCCAGCAGCTTAAACGGGTTTGAGGATGGCTACACCTTC. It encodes CASSLNGFEDGYTF.

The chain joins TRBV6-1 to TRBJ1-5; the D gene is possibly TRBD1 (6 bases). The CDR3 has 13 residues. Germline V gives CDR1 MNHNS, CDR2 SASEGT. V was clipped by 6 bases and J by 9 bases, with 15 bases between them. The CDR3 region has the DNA TGTGCCAGCAGCTCAACAGGGAACTGGCCCCAGCATTTT. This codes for CASSSTGNWPQHF.

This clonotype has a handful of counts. The CDR3 here is CASSEVVGNTEAFF. CDR3 nucleotides: TGTGCCAGCAGTGAGGTCGTGGGCAACACTGAAGCTTTCTTT. The chain is built from TRBV2 and TRBJ1-1; D ambiguous. The CDR3 has 14 residues. The germline gives CDR1 SNHLY, CDR2 FYNNEI. Between the trimmed V and J ends, which lost 3 bases and 2 bases, there was a span of 10 bases.

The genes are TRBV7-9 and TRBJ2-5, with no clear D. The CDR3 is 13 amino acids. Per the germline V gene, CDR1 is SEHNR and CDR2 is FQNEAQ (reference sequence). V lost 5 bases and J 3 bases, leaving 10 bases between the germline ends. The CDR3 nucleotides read TGTGCCAGCAGCGGTGCCAGGAAAGAGACCCAGTACTTC. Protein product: CASSGARKETQYF.

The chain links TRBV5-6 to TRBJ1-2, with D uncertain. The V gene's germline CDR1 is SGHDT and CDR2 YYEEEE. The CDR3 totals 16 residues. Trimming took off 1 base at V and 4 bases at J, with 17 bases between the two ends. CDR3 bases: TGTGCCAGCAGCTTGTCCCCAAAAGGAGGATTCTATGGCTACACCTTC. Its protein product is CASSLSPKGGFYGYTF.

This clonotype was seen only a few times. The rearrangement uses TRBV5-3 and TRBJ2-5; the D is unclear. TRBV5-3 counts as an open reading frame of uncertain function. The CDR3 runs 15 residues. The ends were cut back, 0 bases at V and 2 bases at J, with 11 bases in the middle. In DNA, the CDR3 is TGTGCCAGAAGCTTGGGTCCAGGCGCACAAGAGACCCAGTACTTC. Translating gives CARSLGPGAQETQYF.